Listed here are 29 T cell receptor beta chains from one sample, sequenced in a study of blood T cell repertoires in COVID-19. Sequencing used immunoSEQ multiplex PCR; TCRdb keeps in-frame clones, though not all of them. The sample has over 200,000 clones, 82% seen once. Sequences were obtained from peripheral blood. The origin of the receptors is a woman aged 40 to 50 with acute or convalescent COVID-19.

This clone was recorded once. The chain carries TRBV3-1 (or the pseudogene TRBV3-2) and TRBJ2-4; 10 positions match TRBD2. CDR3 length equals 15 residues. From germline, CDR1 is LGHDT and CDR2 YNNKEL (reference sequence). With V trimmed by 4 bases and J by 9 bases, 9 bases remained unmatched. The CDR3 nucleotides are TGTGCCAGCAGCCGCCTAGCGGGAGAGGGGAGCATTCAGTACTTC. It specifies CASSRLAGEGSIQYF.

V gene TRBV27 combines with J gene TRBJ1-1; 7 nucleotides align to TRBD1. J lost 0 bases, V lost 2 bases, and 3 bases had no gene match. This CDR3 is built from 15 residues. CDR1 MNHEY and CDR2 SMNVEV come from the germline V gene (reference sequence). The DNA of the CDR3 is TGTGCCAGCAGTTTACGGGGACAGATGAACACTGAAGCTTTCTTT. Residues: CASSLRGQMNTEAFF.

Only one count was recorded for this clone. J is TRBJ1-2 and V is TRBV6-1; possible D gene TRBD1, 6 bases. V was shortened by 2 bases and J by 6 bases, with 13 bases between the two germline ends. The germline gives CDR1 MNHNS, CDR2 SASEGT. This CDR3 has 14 amino acids. The CDR3 sequence: CASSEWVGGHGYTF. The CDR3 DNA reads TGTGCCAGCAGTGAATGGGTGGGGGGGCATGGCTACACCTTC.

DNA for the CDR3: TGTGCCAGCAGCTCATTTCTCGCTGACAGCCGAAAAAACATTCAGTACTTC. This sequence encodes CASSSFLADSRKNIQYF. The gene calls are TRBV5-6 and TRBJ2-4, with D possibly TRBD1 on 5 matching bases. Germline V gene data show CDR1 as SGHDT and CDR2 as YYEEEE. The CDR3 sequence is 17 residues long. Trimming removed 3 bases at V and 4 bases at J, with 20 bases between.

This chain links TRBV5-1 with TRBJ2-3, with D possibly TRBD1 on 6 matching bases. This CDR3 contains 15 residues. Trimming removed 0 bases from V and 5 bases from J, with 13 bases in between. CDR1 SGHRS and CDR2 YFSETQ come from the germline V gene. The CDR3 is CASSLGGPGVDTQYF. The CDR3, as DNA: TGCGCCAGCAGCTTGGGGGGGCCCGGGGTAGATACGCAGTATTTT.

The genes are TRBV11-2 and TRBJ2-3; D call uncertain. There are 15 residues in the CDR3. Trimming removed 1 base from V and 0 bases from J, with 8 bases in between. Per the germline V gene, CDR1 is SGHAT and CDR2 is FQNNGV. CDR3 amino acids: CASSLVGFSTDTQYF. In DNA form, the CDR3 reads TGTGCCAGCAGCTTAGTTGGCTTTAGCACAGATACGCAGTATTTT.

V and J are TRBV7-2 and TRBJ2-6, with 11 bases matching TRBD1. V was pared by 6 bases and J by 0 bases, with 7 bases of the junction left unmatched. Germline V gene lookup returns CDR1 SGHTA and CDR2 FQGNSA. The CDR3 is 18 amino acids. The CDR3 region is CASRKTGTGGSGANVLTF. The CDR3 DNA reads TGTGCCAGCAGGAAGACCGGGACAGGGGGCTCTGGGGCCAACGTCCTGACTTTC.

The rearrangement uses TRBV9 and TRBJ1-3, with TRBD1 identical over 8 bases. Germline loops: CDR1 SGDLS, CDR2 YYNGEE. The CDR3 sequence is 15 residues long. V lost 0 bases, J lost 4 bases, and 3 bases stayed unmatched. CDR3 coding DNA: TGTGCCAGCAGCGTAGATCCAGGGGGCGGAAACACCATATATTTT. This codes for CASSVDPGGGNTIYF.

The chain uses TRBV10-3 and TRBJ1-6; tentative D call: TRBD1 (5 bases). V was cut by 6 bases and J by 5 bases, with 8 bases left in between. This CDR3 has 13 residues. From germline, CDR1 is ENHRY and CDR2 SYGVKD. CDR3 amino acids: CAIRGPDNSPLHF. In DNA, the CDR3 is TGTGCCATCAGGGGGCCGGATAATTCACCCCTCCACTTT.

V is TRBV3-1 (or the pseudogene TRBV3-2) and J is TRBJ1-1, with unresolved D. The CDR3 runs to 12 residues. In germline, CDR1 is LGHDT, CDR2 YNNKEL (reference sequence). The V end lost 4 bases, the J end lost 7 bases, and 10 bases lay between the germline ends. The CDR3 reads CASSPPRSEAFF. The CDR3 DNA reads TGTGCCAGCAGCCCGCCCCGGAGTGAAGCTTTCTTT.

The chain couples TRBV3-1 (or the pseudogene TRBV3-2) to TRBJ2-3; 8 bases agree with TRBD2. Germline V gene data show CDR1 as LGHDT and CDR2 as YNNKEL (reference sequence). The CDR3 length is 16 residues. V was pared by 2 bases and J by 5 bases, with 9 bases of the junction left unmatched. The CDR3 spells CASSQFAGGPRDTQYF. The CDR3 DNA reads as TGTGCCAGCAGCCAATTCGCGGGGGGACCGAGAGATACGCAGTATTTT.

The chain's CDR3 is CAWSVPPGGSTEAFF. The DNA of the CDR3 is TGTGCCTGGAGTGTACCCCCAGGGGGGAGCACTGAAGCTTTCTTT. This chain uses TRBV30 with TRBJ1-1; TRBD1 matches 7 bases. The V gene's germline CDR1 is GTSNPN and CDR2 SVGIG (reference sequence). V lost 0 bases and J lost 4; bases outside the gene matches: 8. This CDR3 spans 15 amino acids.

The table lists this clone with a count of one. The V call is TRBV10-2, the J call TRBJ2-2; 11 nucleotides align to TRBD2. The V gene end was trimmed by 9 bases and the J gene end by 6 bases; junction bases not matched to a gene: 12. The CDR3 covers 16 residues. CDR1 WSHSY and CDR2 SAAADI come from the germline V gene. CDR3 DNA sequence: TGCGCCAGTCGCGGGACTAGCGGAGTATTTTCCGGGGAGCTGTTTTTT. This translates into CASRGTSGVFSGELFF.

The genes are TRBV5-1 and TRBJ2-1; weak D call: TRBD2 (6 bases). The germline V gene has CDR1 SGHRS and CDR2 YFSETQ. V shed 0 bases and J shed 9 bases, with 16 bases lying between them. The length of the CDR3 is 15 residues. The CDR3 protein is CASSLARDTSSEQFF. The CDR3 region has the DNA TGCGCCAGCAGCTTGGCGCGGGATACCTCAAGTGAGCAGTTCTTC.

This chain links TRBV30 with TRBJ1-2; 9 bases match TRBD1. The V segment lost 2 bases and the J segment 2 bases; nucleotides outside the gene matches: 12. This CDR3 contains 17 residues. The V gene's germline CDR1 is GTSNPN and CDR2 SVGIG (reference sequence). CDR3 sequence (DNA): TGTGCCTGGAGTCATCAGCAAGGACAGGGGAAAAACTATGGCTACACCTTC. It yields the protein CAWSHQQGQGKNYGYTF. Based on the CDR3 plus reference TRBV30 and TRBJ1-2, the full variable domain is SQTIHQWPATLVQPVGSPLSLECTVEGTSNPNLYWYRQAAGRGLQLLFYSVGIGQISSEVPQNLSASRPQDRQFILSSKKLLLSDSGFYLCAWSHQQGQGKNYGYTFGSGTRLTVV.

Comment on this clone: Other DNA sequences in the sample encode the same CDR3. CDR3 sequence (DNA): TGTGCCAGCAGTGCCCTACGGGGGGGGCGTCTAGGTATTCAGTACTTC. Translating gives CASSALRGGRLGIQYF. V and J are TRBV19 and TRBJ2-4; 8 nucleotides match TRBD2. The CDR3 sequence is 16 residues long. Unmatched junction bases numbered 20, after V lost 9 bases and J lost 10 bases. Germline V lookup: CDR1 LNHDA, CDR2 SQIVND (reference sequence).

The rearrangement joins TRBV15 to TRBJ2-2, with D perhaps matching TRBD2 (5 bases). Germline V CDR1 and CDR2: LNHNV, YYDKDF (reference sequence). Trimming pared 0 bases from V and 4 bases from J, leaving 9 bases between. The CDR3 extends over 15 amino acids. CDR3 sequence: CATSREGGGTGELFF. The CDR3 nucleotides are TGTGCCACCAGCAGAGAAGGAGGAGGCACCGGGGAGCTGTTTTTT.

This clone came up once. The rearrangement uses TRBV5-1 and TRBJ1-2; D perhaps matches TRBD1 (5 bases). The CDR3 length is 15 residues. The V gene's germline CDR1 is SGHRS and CDR2 YFSETQ. The V end was cut by 1 base, the J end by 3 bases, with 13 bases between. CDR3 sequence reads: CASSLRSGGDYGYTF. DNA of the CDR3: TGCGCCAGCAGCTTGAGGTCCGGGGGGGACTATGGCTACACCTTC.

The genes are TRBV7-6 and TRBJ1-3; tentative D call: TRBD1 (6 bases). Germline-derived CDR1 and CDR2 are SGHVS and FNYEAQ. The CDR3 is made up of 16 amino acids. Between the trimmed V and J ends, which lost 0 bases and 1 base, there was a span of 10 bases. CDR3 loop: CASSLAGAGSGNTIYF. In nucleotides, the CDR3 is TGTGCCAGCAGCTTAGCGGGGGCAGGGTCTGGAAACACCATATATTTT.

The V and J genes are TRBV2 and TRBJ1-6; 7 positions agree with TRBD1. The CDR3 extends over 15 amino acids. V dropped 8 bases and J dropped 7; count of bases not matched to a gene: 11. Germline V lookup: CDR1 SNHLY, CDR2 FYNNEI. CDR3 amino acids: CASDFEGARNSPLHF. In nucleotides, the CDR3 is TGTGCCAGCGATTTTGAGGGGGCAAGGAATTCACCCCTCCACTTT.

The chain combines TRBV14 with TRBJ2-7, with D possibly TRBD1 on 5 matching bases. Looked up from germline, CDR1 is SGHDN and CDR2 is FVKESK. The CDR3 loop spans 15 amino acids. The V end was cut by 0 bases, the J end by 5 bases, with 14 bases between. The CDR3 reads CASSQDGTGLDEQYF. The CDR3 DNA reads as TGTGCCAGCAGCCAAGATGGAACAGGTCTGGACGAGCAGTACTTC.

V is TRBV5-4 and J is TRBJ1-2; D perhaps matches TRBD1 (5 bases). CDR3 length: 15 residues. Germline V gene lookup returns CDR1 SGHNT and CDR2 YYREEE (reference sequence). V lost 3 bases and J lost 3, with 15 bases in between. As DNA, the CDR3 is TGTGCCAGCAGCTACCCATACGAAGGGGACTATGGCTACACCTTC. Amino acids: CASSYPYEGDYGYTF.

V gene TRBV4-1 combines with J gene TRBJ2-1; D not certain. CDR1 and CDR2 from the germline V gene are MGHRA and YSYEKL. The CDR3 sequence is 15 residues long. Deletions cut 1 base from V and 6 bases from J, with 13 bases between. In DNA form, the CDR3 reads TGCGCCAGCAGCCAAGTTCCAGGTTCCGGCAATGAGCAGTTCTTC. Translation gives CASSQVPGSGNEQFF.

The chain carries TRBV4-1 and TRBJ2-2, with TRBD2 identical over 9 bases. Per the germline V gene, CDR1 is MGHRA and CDR2 is YSYEKL. V lost 1 base, J lost 4 bases, and 1 base stayed unmatched. CDR3 length: 15 residues. CDR3 bases: TGCGCCAGCAGCCAAGTAGCGGGGGCCACCGGGGAGCTGTTTTTT. This gives the protein CASSQVAGATGELFF.

The J gene is TRBJ2-3, the V gene TRBV2; 7 nucleotides match TRBD1. V gave up 6 bases and J gave up 5 bases; unmatched junction bases: 11. The length of the CDR3 is 15 residues. Germline CDR1 and CDR2: SNHLY and FYNNEI. CDR3 sequence: CASRFSGTDQDTQYF. In nucleotides, the CDR3 is TGTGCCAGCAGATTTTCCGGGACAGACCAAGATACGCAGTATTTT.

This clone was recorded a few times. The chain is built from TRBV27 and TRBJ1-5, with D possibly matching TRBD1 (6 bases). The CDR3 contains 15 residues. V lost 6 bases and J lost 2, with 14 bases in between. Germline V CDR1 and CDR2: MNHEY, SMNVEV (reference sequence). The CDR3: CASSLDRKGNQPQHF. CDR3 DNA sequence: TGTGCCAGCAGCCTCGACAGGAAAGGCAATCAGCCCCAGCATTTT.

The chain employs TRBV6-5 and TRBJ2-7, with 10 bases matching TRBD1. The CDR3 consists of 15 residues. CDR1 MNHEY and CDR2 SVGAGI come from the germline V gene. V lost 3 bases to trimming and J lost 4 bases; unmatched junction nucleotides: 6. CDR3 bases: TGTGCCAGCAGTTATTCCGGACAGGGGGTGTACGAGCAGTACTTC. It yields the protein CASSYSGQGVYEQYF.

The gene calls are TRBV5-4 and TRBJ2-7, with D maybe TRBD2 (6 bases). The CDR3 has 16 amino acids. V lost 3 bases, J lost 0 bases, and 16 bases lay in between. Germline values: CDR1 SGHNT, CDR2 YYREEE (reference sequence). CDR3 sequence reads: CASSSESGPNSYEQYF. For the CDR3, the DNA is TGTGCCAGCAGCTCTGAGAGCGGGCCTAACTCCTACGAGCAGTACTTC.

The chain uses TRBV29-1 and TRBJ2-3, with a tentative D call TRBD2 (7 bases). Trimming took 4 bases from V and 5 from J, leaving 19 bases between them. The CDR3 loop spans 15 amino acids. Germline values: CDR1 SQVTM, CDR2 ANQGSEA. This CDR3 reads CSVGSVGGGRDTQYF. The CDR3 DNA reads TGCAGCGTTGGGTCCGTGGGGGGCGGGAGAGATACGCAGTATTTT.